Listed below are T cell receptor beta chains from one sample, sequenced in a study of cytomegalovirus exposure and HLA in healthy donors. This table comes from immunoSEQ multiplex PCR, and its TCRdb copy is limited to in-frame clones, with some not included. This sample has tens of thousands of clones, with almost 97% found just once. Material: PBMCs. These receptors all stem from a young man in good health and CMV-seropositive. CDR3s include the opening cysteine and the closing phenylalanine or tryptophan. D genes are given only for firm matches. The size of a clone is reported for some rows only, either as once, few or many, or as a class for expanded clones.

>TRBJ2-3|TRBD1|.|TRBV6-1
CASSEAQGATDTQYF
TGTGCCAGCAGTGAAGCGCAGGGGGCGACAGATACGCAGTATTTT
>TRBJ2-2|.|.|TRBV27
CASRHSTGELFF
TGTGCCAGCCGACACTCGACCGGGGAGCTGTTTTTT
>TRBJ2-1|.|.|TRBV6-5
CASSHRQVPYNEQFF
TGTGCCAGCAGTCATAGACAGGTTCCCTACAATGAGCAGTTCTTC
>TRBJ1-3|.|.|TRBV28
CASTRLRLTNGNTIYF
TGTGCCAGCACTAGGTTACGGCTAACCAATGGAAACACCATATATTTT
>TRBJ2-3|TRBD1|.|TRBV28
CASRTGQGETDTQYF
TGTGCCAGCAGGACCGGACAGGGCGAAACAGATACGCAGTATTTT
>TRBJ2-3|TRBD2|.|TRBV7-9
CASSRGGTDTQYF
TGTGCCAGCAGCCGGGGGGGGACAGATACGCAGTATTTT
>TRBJ2-1|.|.|TRBV5-6
CASSSGLRGNEQFF
TGTGCCAGCAGCTCGGGACTGAGGGGCAATGAGCAGTTCTTC
>TRBJ2-3|TRBD2|.|TRBV9
CASSLKPSGGTDTQYF
TGTGCCAGCAGCTTAAAACCTAGCGGCGGCACAGATACGCAGTATTTT
>TRBJ2-4|.|.|TRBV30
CAWRQFQNIQYF
TGTGCCTGGAGACAGTTTCAAAACATTCAGTACTTC
>TRBJ2-2|TRBD1|.|TRBV15
CATSRDLAGGIGELFF
TGTGCCACCAGCAGAGATTTGGCAGGGGGTATCGGGGAGCTGTTTTTT
>TRBJ1-4|.|.|TRBV7-9
CASSRPTGSGEKLFF
TGTGCCAGCAGCCGTCCTACAGGGTCTGGTGAAAAACTGTTTTTT
>TRBJ2-2|.|.|TRBV27
CASSLLSGELFF
TGTGCCAGCAGCCTTTTGTCCGGGGAGCTGTTTTTT
>TRBJ1-1|TRBD1|.|TRBV2
CASRPTGVRGRTEAFF
TGTGCCAGCAGACCTACAGGGGTACGTGGTCGGACTGAAGCTTTCTTT
>TRBJ2-5|.|.|TRBV19
CATKAMTVQETQYF
TGTGCCACCAAAGCAATGACAGTACAAGAGACCCAGTACTTC
>TRBJ2-1|TRBD1|.|TRBV7-9
CASSLRQGNEQFF
TGTGCCAGCAGCTTAAGACAGGGTAATGAGCAGTTCTTC
>TRBJ2-7|TRBD1|.|TRBV15
CATSRDRGTGEGEQYF
TGTGCCACCAGCAGGGACAGGGGAACTGGGGAAGGGGAGCAGTACTTC
>TRBJ2-1|.|.|TRBV5-1
CASSLAPGSYNEQFF
TGCGCCAGCAGCTTGGCACCGGGCTCCTACAATGAGCAGTTCTTC
>TRBJ1-2|.|once|TRBV6-1
CASSEGGDIEGYTF
TGTGCCAGCAGTGAAGGTGGGGACATAGAAGGCTACACCTTC
>TRBJ2-5|TRBD2|once|TRBV10-3
CAIKELAGEGETQYF
TGTGCCATCAAGGAACTAGCGGGAGAGGGAGAGACCCAGTACTTC
>TRBJ2-6|TRBD1|.|TRBV12-5
CASGLDRGWNSGANVLTF
TGTGCTAGTGGTTTAGACAGGGGATGGAACTCTGGGGCCAACGTCCTGACTTTC
>TRBJ2-7|TRBD2|.|TRBV28
CASRGTRDHEQYF
TGTGCCAGCAGGGGGACTAGGGACCACGAGCAGTACTTC
>TRBJ2-5|TRBD2|.|TRBV7-9
CASPRTSGDQETQYF
TGTGCCAGTCCCCGCACTAGCGGGGATCAAGAGACCCAGTACTTC
>TRBJ2-7|.|.|TRBV5-1
CASSLDFENHEQYF
TGCGCCAGCAGCTTGGACTTCGAAAACCACGAGCAGTACTTC
>TRBJ2-5|TRBD2|.|TRBV6-5
CASSLAGGVQETQYF
TGTGCCAGCAGCTTAGCGGGAGGGGTCCAAGAGACCCAGTACTTC
>TRBJ2-7|.|.|TRBV4-2
CASSQERGREQYF
TGTGCCAGCAGCCAAGAACGGGGAAGGGAGCAGTACTTC
>TRBJ2-3|.|.|TRBV5-1
CASSFIVEGKGDTQYF
TGCGCCAGCAGCTTTATAGTGGAAGGGAAGGGGGATACGCAGTATTTT
>TRBJ2-2|.|once|TRBV7-9
CASREPNTGELFF
TGTGCCAGCCGGGAGCCGAACACCGGGGAGCTGTTTTTT
>TRBJ2-1|.|.|TRBV7-9
CASSPLQGLDNEQFF
TGTGCCAGCAGCCCCTTGCAGGGGTTGGACAATGAGCAGTTCTTC
>TRBJ2-3|TRBD2|once|TRBV7-2
CASSSFWAGGRTDTQYF
TGTGCCAGCAGCTCCTTCTGGGCGGGAGGGCGCACAGATACGCAGTATTTT
>TRBJ2-7|.|.|TRBV28
CASSSSRATYEQYF
TGTGCCAGCAGTTCCAGCAGGGCCACCTACGAGCAGTACTTC
>TRBJ1-1|.|.|TRBV10-1
CASASGGPNTEAFF
TGCGCCAGCGCGTCCGGGGGGCCGAACACTGAAGCTTTCTTT
>TRBJ2-1|TRBD2|.|TRBV5-4
CASGVGSGIAGLSVQFF
TGTGCCAGCGGGGTCGGGAGCGGGATCGCTGGTTTGAGTGTGCAGTTCTTC
>TRBJ2-3|.|.|TRBV5-1
CASSSDSARDTQYF
TGCGCCAGCAGCTCGGACTCGGCCCGAGATACGCAGTATTTT
>TRBJ1-2|TRBD1|.|TRBV15
CATSRASGTAISGYTF
TGTGCCACCAGCAGAGCTTCCGGGACAGCCATTAGCGGCTACACCTTC
>TRBJ2-2|.|.|TRBV4-2
CASSQRTLNTGELFF
TGTGCCAGCAGCCAAAGGACTCTAAACACCGGGGAGCTGTTTTTT
>TRBJ2-7|.|.|TRBV5-1
CASSSGVALLEQYF
TGCGCCAGCAGTTCAGGGGTGGCCCTTCTCGAGCAGTACTTC
>TRBJ2-2|.|.|TRBV19
CASNRVFGRANTGELFF
TGTGCCAGTAATCGAGTTTTTGGCAGGGCCAACACCGGGGAGCTGTTTTTT
>TRBJ2-5|TRBD2|.|TRBV9
CASSAGLAAGLYQETQYF
TGTGCCAGCAGCGCGGGACTAGCGGCGGGGCTGTACCAAGAGACCCAGTACTTC
>TRBJ2-6|.|.|TRBV18
CASSPDLGSGANVLTF
TGTGCCAGCTCACCTGACCTAGGCTCTGGGGCCAACGTCCTGACTTTC
>TRBJ2-5|TRBD2|.|TRBV11-2
CASSLKGLAVKETQYF
TGTGCCAGCAGCTTAAAAGGACTAGCGGTTAAAGAGACCCAGTACTTC
>TRBJ1-1|.|once|TRBV29-1
CSVEHSLPDRNEAFF
TGCAGCGTTGAACATTCGCTTCCGGACAGAAATGAAGCTTTCTTT
>TRBJ1-3|.|.|TRBV18
CASSPPARGWTGNTIYF
TGTGCCAGCTCACCACCGGCTCGAGGGTGGACCGGAAACACCATATATTTT
>TRBJ2-1|.|.|TRBV13
CASSPRDSGSYNEQFF
TGTGCCAGCAGCCCTCGGGACAGCGGGTCCTACAATGAGCAGTTCTTC
>TRBJ2-1|.|.|TRBV5-4
CASSLAVGGPNDNEQFF
TGTGCCAGCAGCTTGGCAGTTGGAGGGCCGAACGACAATGAGCAGTTCTTC
>TRBJ2-2|TRBD1|.|TRBV6-1
CASSATGYSTGELFF
TGTGCCAGCAGTGCGACAGGGTATAGCACCGGGGAGCTGTTTTTT
>TRBJ2-7|.|.|TRBV6-5
CASSYSWITGEQYF
TGTGCCAGCAGTTACAGCTGGATTACAGGGGAGCAGTACTTC
>TRBJ2-3|.|.|TRBV7-9
CASSLPTAFGYTQYF
TGTGCCAGCAGCTTACCGACAGCGTTCGGGTATACGCAGTATTTT
>TRBJ2-7|TRBD2|once|TRBV28
CASRPSLLAGDYEQYF
TGTGCCAGCAGACCTTCGTTACTAGCGGGGGACTACGAGCAGTACTTC
>TRBJ2-1|.|.|TRBV5-6
CASRGRGELSYNEQFF
TGTGCCAGCAGGGGGAGGGGGGAGCTCTCCTACAATGAGCAGTTCTTC
>TRBJ2-7|.|.|TRBV28
CASSLGLSSYEQYF
TGTGCCAGCAGCCTAGGACTATCCTCCTACGAGCAGTACTTC
>TRBJ2-1|TRBD2|.|TRBV4-1
CASSPLGTSGRSNEQFF
TGCGCCAGCAGCCCCCTCGGGACTAGCGGGAGATCCAATGAGCAGTTCTTC
>TRBJ2-1|.|once|TRBV29-1
CSVRGYNEQFF
TGCAGCGTTCGGGGGTACAATGAGCAGTTCTTC
>TRBJ2-3|TRBD2|.|TRBV15
CATSRLSGNTDTQYF
TGTGCCACCAGCAGGCTTAGCGGGAACACAGATACGCAGTATTTT
>TRBJ2-2|TRBD2|.|TRBV27
CASSYGTSGSGELFF
TGTGCCAGCAGTTACGGGACTAGCGGTTCCGGGGAGCTGTTTTTT
>TRBJ1-1|TRBD1|.|TRBV7-8
CASSGGGTGDLNTEAFF
TGTGCCAGCAGCGGGGGGGGGACAGGGGACTTGAACACTGAAGCTTTCTTT
>TRBJ1-5|.|.|TRBV12-5
CASSPGDNQPQHF
TGTGCTAGTTCCCCGGGGGACAATCAGCCCCAGCATTTT
>TRBJ1-2|TRBD1|.|TRBV5-1
CASSRDRDGYTF
TGCGCCAGCAGTCGGGACAGGGATGGCTACACCTTC
>TRBJ2-1|.|.|TRBV27
CASSLIADSSYNEQFF
TGTGCCAGCAGTTTAATAGCCGACAGCTCCTACAATGAGCAGTTCTTC